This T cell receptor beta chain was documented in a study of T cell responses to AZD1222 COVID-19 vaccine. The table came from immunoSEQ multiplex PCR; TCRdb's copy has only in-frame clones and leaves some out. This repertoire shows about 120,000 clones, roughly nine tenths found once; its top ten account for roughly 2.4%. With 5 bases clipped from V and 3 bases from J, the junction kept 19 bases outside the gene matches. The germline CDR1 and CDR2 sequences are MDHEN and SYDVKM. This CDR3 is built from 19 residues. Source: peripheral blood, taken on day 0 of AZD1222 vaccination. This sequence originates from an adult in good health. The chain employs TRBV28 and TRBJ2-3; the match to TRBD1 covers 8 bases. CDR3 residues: CASSTTRSATRGPTDTQYF. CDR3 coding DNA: TGTGCCAGCAGTACCACGCGTAGCGCCACCAGGGGGCCTACAGATACGCAGTATTTT.